This T cell receptor beta chain came from a study of PD-L1 blockade in urothelial cancer. About the study: Patients, treated from about 2014 onward, received atezolizumab 1,200 mg intravenously every 3 weeks. Males with bladder-origin urothelial cancer made up about 85% of the roughly 29 patients. Treatment start was followed by blood analysis at 3 weeks (second dose) and again at 6 weeks.

Libraries were prepared by immunoSEQ multiplex PCR; TCRdb keeps only in-frame clonotypes and omits some of them. The sample has about 52,000 clones; 84% are singletons. Time point denoted: pretreatment peripheral blood. Patients each gave 1 to 8 samples, pretreatment and on-treatment. The V gene's germline CDR1 is SGHTA and CDR2 FQGTGA. V gave up 5 bases and J gave up 4 bases; unmatched junction bases: 6. The CDR3 totals 15 residues. The specimen comprised PBMCs, sampled around atezolizumab (anti-PD-L1) treatment. This chain uses TRBV7-3 with TRBJ2-1, with TRBD1 matching 9 bases. The sequence was collected from a man aged 50-59 years with urothelial cancer. As DNA, the CDR3 is TGTGCCAGCAGCCCGGACAGGGGACGTTACAATGAGCAGTTCTTC. Translation: CASSPDRGRYNEQFF.